Each of the 23 T cell receptor beta chains below was sequenced from the same sample in a study of cytomegalovirus exposure and HLA in healthy donors. Amplification used 60 Vbeta primers and 13 Jbeta primers. Generated by immunoSEQ multiplex PCR, the TCRdb table keeps only in-frame clones and is missing some. The sample shows 90,000 to 150,000 clones, approximately 80% of them seen only once. The sample comprised PBMCs. These receptors all come from a middle-aged man in good health and CMV-seropositive.

This clone was detected once. This chain joins TRBV28 and TRBJ1-4, with D possibly TRBD1 on 5 matching bases. Germline V gives CDR1 MDHEN, CDR2 SYDVKM. Trimming stripped 6 bases from V and 14 bases from J, with 22 bases between. CDR3 length: 14 residues. The CDR3 is CASSPRSNDRSLFF. The CDR3 DNA reads TGTGCCAGCAGCCCGCGGTCCAACGACAGAAGCCTGTTTTTT.

This sequence joins TRBV27 and TRBJ1-2; no clear D. The CDR3 runs to 16 residues. V was trimmed by 6 bases and J by 1 base, leaving 18 bases between them. Germline assignment: CDR1 MNHEY and CDR2 SMNVEV (reference sequence). The DNA for the CDR3 is TGTGCCAGCAGAGAGGTCGGGTCATCCATTAACTATGGCTACACCTTC. Translating gives CASREVGSSINYGYTF.

A remark on this clone: A junction end diverges from the germline sequence, so it may reflect a read error. This rearrangement joins TRBV7-9 to TRBJ2-1; 8 nucleotides agree with TRBD2. The CDR3 is 16 residues long. Germline V gives CDR1 SEHNR, CDR2 FQNEAQ (reference sequence). The CDR3, as DNA: TGTTCCAGCAGCTTAGAGGGGACTAGTCGCCGGGATGAGCAGTTCTTC. Encoded protein: CSSSLEGTSRRDEQFF.

The chain joins TRBV29-1 to TRBJ1-2, with TRBD1 as a possible D gene (5 bases). Germline CDR1 reads SQVTM; CDR2 reads ANQGSEA. The CDR3 runs to 13 residues. V shed 4 bases and J shed 4 bases, with 13 bases lying between them. CDR3 DNA: TGCAGCGTTGGCAGGGCCGCAAGCTATGGCTACACCTTC. Protein product: CSVGRAASYGYTF.

The chain employs TRBV7-8 and TRBJ1-5; D is undetermined. The CDR3 has 17 amino acids. Deletions cut 4 bases from V and 5 bases from J, with 21 bases between. Looked up from germline, CDR1 is SGHVS and CDR2 is FQNEAQ. The CDR3 region has the DNA TGTGCCAGCAGCTCCTCAGGTTTCGTTAGGTTGGATCAGCCCCAGCATTTT. It specifies CASSSSGFVRLDQPQHF. The whole variable domain, filled in from reference TRBV7-8 and TRBJ1-5, reads GAGVSQSPRYKVAKRGQDVALRCDPISGHVSLFWYQQALGQGPEFLTYFQNEAQLDKSGLPSDRFFAERPEGSVSTLKIQRTQQEDSAVYLCASSSSGFVRLDQPQHFGDGTRLSIL.

The V and J genes are TRBV4-1 and TRBJ2-3, with 9 nucleotides matching TRBD2. CDR1 is MGHRA, CDR2 YSYEKL, per germline. CDR3 length equals 17 residues. The junction had 8 bases not matched to a gene; V was cut back by 2 bases and J by 2 bases. CDR3 coding DNA: TGCGCCAGCAGCCAAACGCGGGGGGGGCTGGCCACAGATACGCAGTATTTT. Its protein product is CASSQTRGGLATDTQYF.

This clone was seen a few times. This chain joins TRBV6-5 and TRBJ1-6, with D possibly being TRBD1 (6 bases). CDR1 and CDR2 from the germline V gene are MNHEY and SVGAGI. CDR3 length equals 15 residues. The V end was cut by 6 bases, the J end by 4 bases, with 13 bases between. The chain's CDR3 is CASRPLTGYNSPLHF. The DNA for the CDR3 is TGTGCCAGCAGACCGCTGACAGGTTATAATTCACCCCTCCACTTT.

The rearrangement joins TRBV19 to TRBJ2-5; possibly TRBD1 for D (6 bases). The CDR3 runs 14 residues. The germline CDR1 and CDR2 sequences are LNHDA and SQIVND (reference sequence). V was trimmed by 3 bases and J by 3 bases, leaving 11 bases between them. This chain's CDR3 is CASSISGTKETQYF. DNA of the CDR3: TGTGCCAGTAGTATCTCAGGGACAAAAGAGACCCAGTACTTC.

The V call is TRBV4-2, the J call TRBJ2-1; 8 bases match TRBD2. The CDR3 runs 14 residues. Germline CDR1 and CDR2: LGHNA and YNFKEQ. J lost 7 bases, V lost 5 bases, and 7 bases had no gene match. CDR3 region: CASSIPGLGNEQFF. The CDR3 nucleotides are TGTGCCAGCAGCATACCGGGACTAGGAAATGAGCAGTTCTTC.

The V call is TRBV4-3, the J call TRBJ2-7; 10 bases fit TRBD1. The germline gives CDR1 LGHNA, CDR2 YSLEER. The V segment lost 3 bases and the J segment 6 bases; nucleotides outside the gene matches: 5. The CDR3 totals 14 residues. As DNA, the CDR3 is TGCGCCAGCAGCCAGGACAGGGGGGTAAGCGAGCAGTACTTC. This translates into CASSQDRGVSEQYF.

The V and J genes are TRBV23-1 and TRBJ1-2; D unresolved. TRBV23-1 is noted as an ORF with a role that remains uncertain. The V end lost 0 bases, the J end lost 7 bases, and 21 bases lay between the germline ends. The length of the CDR3 is 17 residues. CDR3 amino acids: CASSQSVSGGRVGGYTF. The DNA for the CDR3 is TGCGCCAGCAGTCAATCGGTTAGTGGTGGCCGGGTCGGTGGCTACACCTTC.

This clone was seen more than once but under ten times. The J gene is TRBJ2-3, the V gene TRBV27, with D possibly being TRBD2 (5 bases). Trimming took off 6 bases at V and 6 bases at J, with 13 bases between the two ends. The CDR3 is made up of 13 amino acids. Germline V gene lookup returns CDR1 MNHEY and CDR2 SMNVEV (reference sequence). Here the CDR3 reads CASSSRGSDTQYF. The CDR3 bases are TGTGCCAGCAGCTCTCGGGGATCCGATACGCAGTATTTT.

This clone appeared a few times. CDR3 DNA: TGTGCCAGCAGCGTGGGGTGGGAACAGGGAGAGGTCTCCTACGAGCAGTACTTC. Protein: CASSVGWEQGEVSYEQYF. The chain couples TRBV9 to TRBJ2-7; a weak D match, TRBD1 (6 bases). The CDR3 spans 18 residues. CDR1 is SGDLS and CDR2 is YYNGEE in the germline V gene. V was cut by 2 bases and J by 0 bases, with 21 bases left in between.

This clone was counted once. CDR3 sequence reads: CASRPPGGLSNSPLHF. The CDR3 region has the DNA TGTGCCAGCAGACCCCCAGGGGGTCTTTCTAATTCACCCCTCCACTTT. The chain joins TRBV27 to TRBJ1-6; 7 bases map to TRBD1. After removal of 6 bases from V and 6 bases from J, the junction contained 11 bases not matched to a gene. The germline V gene encodes CDR1 MNHEY and CDR2 SMNVEV (reference sequence). CDR3 length: 16 residues.

The chain couples TRBV7-2 to TRBJ2-2; a weak D match, TRBD2 (6 bases). The CDR3 has 17 amino acids. Trimming took off 2 bases at V and 2 bases at J, with 15 bases between the two ends. Germline V gene data show CDR1 as SGHTA and CDR2 as FQGNSA. Here the CDR3 DNA reads TGTGCCAGCAGCTTAAGGGTAGGGACTGGCAACACCGGGGAGCTGTTTTTT. It encodes CASSLRVGTGNTGELFF.

The J gene is TRBJ2-7, the V gene TRBV5-6, with D unclear. CDR1 is SGHDT, CDR2 YYEEEE, per germline. The ends were cut back, 2 bases at V and 5 bases at J, with 11 bases in the middle. The CDR3 is 13 amino acids. CDR3: CASSFPSADEQYF. The CDR3, as DNA: TGTGCCAGCAGCTTTCCCTCGGCGGACGAGCAGTACTTC.

This chain joins TRBV7-9 and TRBJ2-3, with 8 bases matching TRBD2. CDR3 length equals 19 residues. Germline V lookup: CDR1 SEHNR, CDR2 FQNEAQ (reference sequence). V lost 4 bases, J lost 0 bases, and 15 bases stayed unmatched. This CDR3 is CASSSRRWRGASSTDTQYF. The CDR3 DNA follows: TGTGCCAGCAGCTCCCGGAGGTGGCGGGGGGCCTCTAGCACAGATACGCAGTATTTT. Drawing the rest from reference TRBV7-9 and TRBJ2-3, the complete variable domain is DTGVSQNPRHKITKRGQNVTFRCDPISEHNRLYWYRQTLGQGPEFLTYFQNEAQLEKSRLLSDRFSAERPKGSFSTLEIQRTEQGDSAMYLCASSSRRWRGASSTDTQYFGPGTRLTVL.

Turning to this clone: Additional DNA sequences in this sample encode the identical CDR3. This chain links TRBV4-3 with TRBJ2-3, with 8 bases aligning to TRBD2. The V gene end was trimmed by 0 bases and the J gene end by 2 bases; junction bases not matched to a gene: 13. Germline CDR1 reads LGHNA; CDR2 reads YSLEER. There are 19 residues in the CDR3. CDR3 protein: CASSQDSVRGAPLTDTQYF. CDR3 coding DNA: TGCGCCAGCAGCCAAGATAGTGTGCGGGGGGCCCCCCTCACAGATACGCAGTATTTT.

This rearrangement joins TRBV6-6 to TRBJ2-1; D is possibly TRBD2 (6 bases). V gave up 6 bases and J gave up 6 bases, with 21 bases separating them. The CDR3 contains 16 residues. CDR1 and CDR2 (germline): MNHNY, SVGAGI (reference sequence). The CDR3 coding sequence is TGTGCCAGCAGACCCTCGTCCGGGGGAGGTAGCAATGAGCAGTTCTTC. Translating gives CASRPSSGGGSNEQFF.

J is TRBJ2-7 and V is TRBV6-5; tentative D call: TRBD1 (6 bases). CDR3 length: 14 amino acids. The V end lost 3 bases, the J end lost 4 bases, and 13 bases lay between the germline ends. The germline CDR1 and CDR2 sequences are MNHEY and SVGAGI. CDR3 in DNA: TGTGCCAGCAGTTATTCTCGACAGGCATACGAGCAGTACTTC. It encodes CASSYSRQAYEQYF.

The chain has TRBV20-1 and TRBJ1-2; D is unresolved. CDR1 and CDR2 (germline): DFQATT, SNEGSKA (reference sequence). The CDR3 consists of 11 residues. The V end was cut by 0 bases, the J end by 14 bases, with 13 bases between. The CDR3 sequence: CSARDQVRLTF. The CDR3, as DNA: TGCAGTGCTAGAGATCAAGTACGGTTGACCTTC.

The J gene is TRBJ2-6, the V gene TRBV7-9; 7 positions match TRBD1. The CDR3 is 15 residues long. V lost 9 bases, J lost 6 bases, and 11 bases stayed unmatched. From germline, CDR1 is SEHNR and CDR2 FQNEAQ (reference sequence). DNA for the CDR3: TGTGCCAGATCAACCGGGACAGAGGTGGCCAACGTCCTGACTTTC. It specifies CARSTGTEVANVLTF.

The chain couples TRBV15 to TRBJ1-2, with D possibly being TRBD1 (6 bases). The V gene lost 0 bases and the J gene lost 6 bases, with 11 bases spanning the gap. The CDR3 covers 14 residues. Germline CDR1 is LNHNV and CDR2 is YYDKDF (reference sequence). The CDR3 region has the DNA TGTGCCACCAGCAGAGATCAGGGGCCTGATGGCTACACCTTC. Protein sequence: CATSRDQGPDGYTF.